Listed below are T cell receptor beta chains from one sample, sequenced in a study of blood T cells in healthy people across ages. TCRdb analysed the 5' RACE reads with MiXCR anew, one entry per CDR3 protein. The repertoire holds hundreds of thousands of distinct CDR3 sequences, 49% seen once, with under 35% in the top ten. Sequencing used blood. The receptors derive from a woman in her sixties in good health. Each CDR3 is given with its conserved first and last residue. Each record gives: V gene, J gene, clone size, D gene, CDR3 protein, CDR3 DNA. A D gene is named only where the DNA matches it firmly. A clone size is listed for some rows: how often the clone was seen (once, few, many), or a class if it is expanded.

V gene: TRBV7-2
J gene: TRBJ2-5
clone size: .
D gene: .
CDR3 protein: CASRSPWAGQETQYF
CDR3 DNA: TGTGCCAGCAGATCGCCCTGGGCAGGCCAAGAGACCCAGTACTTC

V gene: TRBV5-1
J gene: TRBJ1-2
clone size: .
D gene: .
CDR3 protein: CASSLGRGVMDYGYTF
CDR3 DNA: TGCGCCAGCAGCTTGGGCAGGGGCGTGATGGACTATGGCTACACCTTC

V gene: TRBV4-2
J gene: TRBJ1-4
clone size: .
D gene: TRBD1
CDR3 protein: CASSQDQDRGQEKLFF
CDR3 DNA: TGTGCCAGCAGCCAAGATCAGGACAGGGGGCAAGAAAAACTGTTTTTT

V gene: TRBV28
J gene: TRBJ2-1
clone size: .
D gene: .
CDR3 protein: CASSPPGVKGYNEQFF
CDR3 DNA: TGTGCCAGCAGCCCACCCGGGGTAAAGGGCTACAATGAGCAGTTCTTC

V gene: TRBV5-1
J gene: TRBJ1-5
clone size: .
D gene: .
CDR3 protein: CASSSTGRGPQHF
CDR3 DNA: TGCGCCAGCAGCTCCACAGGAAGAGGGCCCCAGCATTTT

V gene: TRBV4-3
J gene: TRBJ1-5
clone size: .
D gene: TRBD1
CDR3 protein: CASSPAGTDNQPQHF
CDR3 DNA: TGCGCCAGCAGCCCTGCCGGGACAGACAATCAGCCCCAGCATTTT

V gene: TRBV3-1
J gene: TRBJ2-4
clone size: few
D gene: .
CDR3 protein: CASSQVGNIQYF
CDR3 DNA: TGTGCCAGTAGCCAAGTCGGAAACATTCAGTACTTC

V gene: TRBV18
J gene: TRBJ2-1
clone size: few
D gene: .
CDR3 protein: CASSPPGTVNEQFF
CDR3 DNA: TGTGCCAGCTCACCTCCCGGGACGGTCAATGAGCAGTTCTTC

V gene: TRBV6-2/TRBV6-3
J gene: TRBJ2-5
clone size: .
D gene: TRBD2
CDR3 protein: CASRPGLAGVLYQETQYF
CDR3 DNA: TGTGCCAGCAGACCGGGACTAGCGGGAGTACTTTACCAAGAGACCCAGTACTTC

V gene: TRBV2
J gene: TRBJ1-6
clone size: .
D gene: .
CDR3 protein: CATTVDYNSPLHF
CDR3 DNA: TGTGCCACGACAGTTGATTATAATTCACCCCTCCACTTT

V gene: TRBV12-3/TRBV12-4
J gene: TRBJ1-4
clone size: once
D gene: TRBD1
CDR3 protein: CASSLDRDGEKLFF
CDR3 DNA: TGTGCCAGCAGCCTCGACAGGGACGGGGAAAAACTGTTTTTT

V gene: TRBV3-1
J gene: TRBJ1-4
clone size: few
D gene: TRBD1
CDR3 protein: CASTQGAREKLFF
CDR3 DNA: TGTGCCAGCACACAGGGGGCGCGTGAAAAACTGTTTTTT

V gene: TRBV7-6
J gene: TRBJ2-5
clone size: .
D gene: TRBD1
CDR3 protein: CASSLRTGERQYF
CDR3 DNA: TGTGCCAGCAGCTTAAGGACAGGGGAGCGGCAGTACTTC

V gene: TRBV28
J gene: TRBJ1-2
clone size: .
D gene: .
CDR3 protein: CASSLGNRDYGYTF
CDR3 DNA: TGTGCCAGCAGTTTGGGCAATCGGGACTATGGCTACACCTTC

V gene: TRBV28
J gene: TRBJ2-7
clone size: .
D gene: TRBD1
CDR3 protein: CASSFRDRDPLEQYF
CDR3 DNA: TGTGCCAGCAGTTTTAGAGACAGGGACCCTTTAGAGCAGTACTTC

V gene: TRBV20-1
J gene: TRBJ2-7
clone size: few
D gene: TRBD2
CDR3 protein: CSATRTSGASYEQYF
CDR3 DNA: TGCAGTGCTACCCGAACTAGCGGGGCCTCATACGAGCAGTACTTC

V gene: TRBV7-3
J gene: TRBJ2-3
clone size: .
D gene: .
CDR3 protein: CASSSSGRCTDTQYF
CDR3 DNA: TGTGCCAGCAGCTCTTCGGGACGGTGCACAGATACGCAGTATTTT

V gene: TRBV7-2
J gene: TRBJ1-4
clone size: .
D gene: .
CDR3 protein: CASSRLGGREKLFF
CDR3 DNA: TGTGCCAGCAGCCGTCTAGGGGGGCGTGAAAAACTGTTTTTT

V gene: TRBV20-1
J gene: TRBJ2-7
clone size: few
D gene: TRBD1
CDR3 protein: CSARTGTFRQYF
CDR3 DNA: TGCAGTGCGCGGACAGGGACCTTCAGGCAGTACTTC

V gene: TRBV20-1
J gene: TRBJ2-1
clone size: .
D gene: .
CDR3 protein: CSASPLARHLNEQFF
CDR3 DNA: TGCAGTGCTAGCCCGCTAGCGCGACACCTTAATGAGCAGTTCTTC

V gene: TRBV20-1
J gene: TRBJ1-5
clone size: .
D gene: TRBD1
CDR3 protein: CSASEGGGYQPQHF
CDR3 DNA: TGCAGTGCTAGCGAGGGAGGGGGCTATCAGCCCCAGCATTTT

V gene: TRBV6-2/TRBV6-3
J gene: TRBJ2-6
clone size: .
D gene: .
CDR3 protein: CASSYGPGPGANVLTF
CDR3 DNA: TGTGCCAGCAGTTATGGGCCGGGCCCCGGGGCCAACGTCCTGACTTTC

V gene: TRBV4-3
J gene: TRBJ2-5
clone size: .
D gene: .
CDR3 protein: CASSQDFRDGWFPAETQYF
CDR3 DNA: TGCGCCAGCAGCCAAGACTTCCGGGACGGATGGTTCCCTGCAGAGACCCAGTACTTC

V gene: TRBV20-1
J gene: TRBJ2-5
clone size: .
D gene: .
CDR3 protein: CSARDLELRETQYF
CDR3 DNA: TGCAGTGCTAGAGATCTGGAGTTACGAGAGACCCAGTACTTC

V gene: TRBV7-2
J gene: TRBJ2-7
clone size: many
D gene: .
CDR3 protein: CASSPGVDGNEQYF
CDR3 DNA: TGTGCCAGCAGCCCAGGGGTGGACGGAAACGAGCAGTACTTC

V gene: TRBV20-1
J gene: TRBJ1-1
clone size: .
D gene: TRBD1
CDR3 protein: CSAPGPTGRTEAFF
CDR3 DNA: TGCAGTGCCCCCGGGCCGACAGGGAGAACTGAAGCTTTCTTT

V gene: TRBV21-1
J gene: TRBJ2-5
clone size: few
D gene: .
CDR3 protein: CASSKCGLFQYF
CDR3 DNA: TGTGCCAGCAGCAAATGTGGACTGTTCCAGTACTTC

V gene: TRBV27
J gene: TRBJ2-1
clone size: .
D gene: .
CDR3 protein: CASRTGFDRGNEQFF
CDR3 DNA: TGTGCTAGCAGGACCGGGTTCGATCGGGGCAATGAGCAGTTCTTC

V gene: TRBV2
J gene: TRBJ2-7
clone size: .
D gene: .
CDR3 protein: CASSDPQGLYEQYF
CDR3 DNA: TGTGCCAGCAGTGATCCGCAGGGCCTCTACGAGCAGTACTTC

V gene: TRBV24-1
J gene: TRBJ1-2
clone size: .
D gene: TRBD1
CDR3 protein: CATSDRGQARGYTF
CDR3 DNA: TGTGCCACCAGTGACCGGGGACAGGCTAGAGGCTACACCTTC

V gene: TRBV5-1
J gene: TRBJ2-1
clone size: .
D gene: .
CDR3 protein: CASSWPPAYNEQFF
CDR3 DNA: TGCGCCAGCAGCTGGCCTCCGGCTTACAATGAGCAGTTCTTC

V gene: TRBV6-6
J gene: TRBJ2-1
clone size: .
D gene: TRBD2
CDR3 protein: CASVRGGGSYNEQFF
CDR3 DNA: TGTGCCAGCGTTAGGGGCGGGGGTTCCTACAATGAGCAGTTCTTC

V gene: TRBV27
J gene: TRBJ1-2
clone size: few
D gene: TRBD1
CDR3 protein: CASSYRQGAWGYTF
CDR3 DNA: TGTGCCAGCAGTTACAGACAGGGGGCATGGGGCTACACCTTC

V gene: TRBV15
J gene: TRBJ1-5
clone size: .
D gene: TRBD1
CDR3 protein: CATSRDTGGHQPQHF
CDR3 DNA: TGTGCCACCAGCAGGGATACAGGGGGCCATCAGCCCCAGCATTTT

V gene: TRBV10-3
J gene: TRBJ2-7
clone size: .
D gene: TRBD1
CDR3 protein: CAISERTGAAYEQYF
CDR3 DNA: TGTGCCATCAGTGAGAGGACAGGAGCTGCCTACGAGCAGTACTTC

V gene: TRBV20-1
J gene: TRBJ2-1
clone size: .
D gene: .
CDR3 protein: CSAGRTQEQFF
CDR3 DNA: TGCAGTGCTGGGCGGACCCAAGAGCAGTTCTTC

V gene: TRBV20-1
J gene: TRBJ1-2
clone size: .
D gene: .
CDR3 protein: CSAPGAGRLNYGYTF
CDR3 DNA: TGCAGTGCCCCCGGGGCAGGGAGACTTAACTATGGCTACACCTTC

V gene: TRBV11-2
J gene: TRBJ2-5
clone size: .
D gene: .
CDR3 protein: CASSNGRQETQYF
CDR3 DNA: TGTGCCAGCAGCAACGGGAGACAAGAGACCCAGTACTTC

V gene: TRBV2
J gene: TRBJ1-5
clone size: .
D gene: TRBD1
CDR3 protein: CASRGQAEDQPRHF
CDR3 DNA: TGTGCCAGCAGAGGACAGGCCGAAGATCAGCCCCGGCATTTT

V gene: TRBV4-2
J gene: TRBJ1-2
clone size: many
D gene: .
CDR3 protein: CASSQERFGEEYGYTF
CDR3 DNA: TGTGCCAGCAGCCAAGAACGCTTCGGGGAGGAGTATGGCTACACCTTC

V gene: TRBV7-2
J gene: TRBJ2-4
clone size: .
D gene: .
CDR3 protein: CASSAPGRGGEQYF
CDR3 DNA: TGTGCCAGCAGCGCTCCGGGGAGAGGGGGAGAGCAGTACTTC

V gene: TRBV20-1
J gene: TRBJ2-7
clone size: few
D gene: TRBD1
CDR3 protein: CSARDGNRGYEQYF
CDR3 DNA: TGCAGTGCTAGAGATGGTAACAGGGGCTACGAGCAGTACTTC

V gene: TRBV11-2
J gene: TRBJ2-5
clone size: .
D gene: .
CDR3 protein: CASSLVPAPRETQYF
CDR3 DNA: TGTGCCAGCAGCTTAGTCCCCGCCCCAAGGGAGACCCAGTACTTC

V gene: TRBV6-6
J gene: TRBJ2-3
clone size: .
D gene: .
CDR3 protein: CASSYSIDTQYF
CDR3 DNA: TGTGCCAGCAGTTACTCGATAGATACGCAGTATTTT

V gene: TRBV7-3
J gene: TRBJ2-5
clone size: few
D gene: .
CDR3 protein: CASSLNTGIQETQYF
CDR3 DNA: TGTGCCAGCAGCTTAAATACTGGCATACAAGAGACCCAGTACTTC

V gene: TRBV4-2
J gene: TRBJ2-5
clone size: few
D gene: TRBD2
CDR3 protein: CASSQEMKRRETQETQYF
CDR3 DNA: TGTGCCAGCAGCCAAGAAATGAAAAGGCGGGAGACCCAAGAGACCCAGTACTTC

V gene: TRBV21-1
J gene: TRBJ2-6
clone size: .
D gene: .
CDR3 protein: CASSKPDTGQGKYGANVLTF
CDR3 DNA: TGTGCCAGCAGCAAACCCGACACCGGACAGGGAAAGTATGGGGCCAACGTCCTGACTTTC

V gene: TRBV9
J gene: TRBJ2-7
clone size: .
D gene: .
CDR3 protein: CASSVGLQGSYEQYF
CDR3 DNA: TGTGCCAGCAGCGTAGGACTGCAGGGGTCCTACGAGCAGTACTTC

V gene: TRBV4-1
J gene: TRBJ2-1
clone size: .
D gene: .
CDR3 protein: CASRQTTRYNEQFF
CDR3 DNA: TGCGCCAGCAGACAAACCACTAGATACAATGAGCAGTTCTTC

V gene: TRBV25-1
J gene: TRBJ2-3
clone size: .
D gene: TRBD2
CDR3 protein: CASSELGGSRTDTQYF
CDR3 DNA: TGTGCCAGCAGTGAATTGGGGGGGAGTCGCACAGATACGCAGTATTTT

V gene: TRBV7-7
J gene: TRBJ2-1
clone size: once
D gene: .
CDR3 protein: CASSPGIENEQFF
CDR3 DNA: TGTGCTAGCAGCCCCGGGATTGAGAATGAGCAGTTCTTC

V gene: TRBV27
J gene: TRBJ2-3
clone size: few
D gene: TRBD2
CDR3 protein: CASSLSSSSGRTDTQYF
CDR3 DNA: TGTGCCAGCAGTTTATCGAGTAGTAGCGGGAGGACAGATACGCAGTATTTT

V gene: TRBV3-1
J gene: TRBJ2-7
clone size: .
D gene: TRBD2
CDR3 protein: CAGSHAPSGLYEQYF
CDR3 DNA: TGTGCCGGCAGCCATGCACCTAGCGGGTTGTACGAGCAGTACTTC

V gene: TRBV27
J gene: TRBJ1-2
clone size: few
D gene: .
CDR3 protein: CASSLRAAPNYGYTF
CDR3 DNA: TGTGCCAGCAGTTTAAGAGCAGCTCCTAACTATGGCTACACCTTC

V gene: TRBV4-3
J gene: TRBJ2-3
clone size: .
D gene: .
CDR3 protein: CASSQEGQIRTQYF
CDR3 DNA: TGCGCCAGCAGCCAAGAGGGCCAGATCCGTACGCAGTATTTT

V gene: TRBV7-2
J gene: TRBJ1-2
clone size: .
D gene: TRBD1
CDR3 protein: CASSKVGTGTGGINYGYTF
CDR3 DNA: TGTGCCAGCAGCAAAGTGGGAACCGGGACAGGGGGAATAAACTATGGCTACACCTTC

V gene: TRBV29-1
J gene: TRBJ1-5
clone size: few
D gene: TRBD1
CDR3 protein: CSVVTGDHQPQHF
CDR3 DNA: TGCAGCGTTGTCACAGGGGATCATCAGCCCCAGCATTTT

V gene: TRBV29-1
J gene: TRBJ1-4
clone size: .
D gene: TRBD1
CDR3 protein: CSVGDRGEKLFF
CDR3 DNA: TGCAGCGTTGGGGACAGGGGTGAAAAACTGTTTTTT

V gene: TRBV29-1
J gene: TRBJ2-5
clone size: .
D gene: .
CDR3 protein: CSVADQTVISEQYF
CDR3 DNA: TGCAGCGTTGCCGACCAGACGGTCATTAGTGAGCAGTACTTC